This T cell receptor beta chain stems from a study of shared clonotypes between healthy human individuals. Overall study: Participating donors consisted of two women and a few men aged 18 to 49.

Germline V CDR1 and CDR2: LNHDA, SQIVND (reference sequence). J gave up 5 bases and V 3 bases, and 14 bases lay outside the gene matches. CDR3 length: 17 amino acids. Unsorted PBMC samples were amplified in replicate PCRs containing around 300 ng DNA, tens of thousands of T cell genomes. In the authors' workflow: ImmunoSEQ output held junction-only sequences without quality scores, so filtering differed. Only in-frame clones appear in the TCRdb table, and some are missing; sequencing was by immunoSEQ multiplex PCR. For V, J and clone size, that table is used; D and trimming come from the DNA. The profile shows about 490,000 clones, 81% of them singletons.

The source of this sequence is a woman in her 40s in good health. Some clones in this sample may be carry-over from other donors' samples. Sequencing input: PBMCs. This chain links TRBV19 with TRBJ2-5; 8 bases match TRBD1. CDR3 in DNA: TGTGCCAGTAGTATGGAGGGGAGGCAGGGGGCGGATGAGACCCAGTACTTC. Its protein is CASSMEGRQGADETQYF.